One TCR beta chain is described in this entry. Its specificity is unknown. This sample is part of a study of post-analysis software for immune sequencing data. Study-level points and caveats: Controls showed lower frequencies than patients for a handful of TRBV segments, and TRBV5-6, TRBV5-1 and TRBV20-1 were among these. F measure showed strong co-clustering of same-batch samples.

From germline, CDR1 is LGHDT and CDR2 YNNKEL (reference sequence). The V end lost 0 bases, the J end lost 3 bases, and 13 bases lay between the germline ends. The CDR3 covers 16 residues. Unique molecular identifiers had been added to the TCR beta cDNA libraries. From the PCR reads, TCRdb called clonotypes with MiXCR, one entry per CDR3 protein. Of approximately 350,000 distinct CDR3 sequences listed, around 33% are singletons. The sequenced sample was blood. This sequence originates from a girl aged 5-17 years with multiple sclerosis. V usage is TRBV3-1 and J usage is TRBJ2-3, with D perhaps matching TRBD2 (5 bases). The CDR3 here is CASSQEVRTGTDTQYF. The CDR3 DNA reads as TGTGCCAGCAGCCAAGAGGTCAGAACGGGAACAGATACGCAGTATTTT.